This T cell receptor (beta chain) was documented in a study of shared clonotypes between healthy human individuals. Study-wide results and limits: The rarefaction results pointed to incomplete sorted-subset sequencing despite large depth.

Naivety among CD8 cells was defined by CD45RO negativity and positive CCR7 selection, thereby excluding terminally differentiated effector memory CD45RA+ cells. V lost 6 bases and J 7 bases, leaving 13 bases between the germline ends. CDR3 size: 12 residues. The germline gives CDR1 MNHEY, CDR2 SVGAGI. Comment on this clone: What it recognizes is unknown.

Here immunoSEQ multiplex PCR was the method, and the copy in TCRdb shows in-frame clones only, minus some. The data show millions of clones, with 85% to 95% seen just once and more than 0.95% held by the top ten. The chain uses TRBV6-5 and TRBJ2-7, with D tentatively TRBD2 (5 bases). This TCR was sampled from a man in his late teens or twenties in good health. Sequenced sample: naive CD8+ T cells sorted from blood. This CDR3 reads CASSPATGEQYF. The DNA for the CDR3 is TGTGCCAGCAGCCCCGCAACGGGGGAGCAGTACTTC.